These 2 T cell receptor beta chains came from one sample sequenced in a study of regulatory T cells in long-lasting Graves disease. Stated time point: newly diagnosed GD, antithyroid drugs for less than 3 months. RNA isolated from PBMCs was used to make the TCR library. Arm-PCR of CDR3 regions and iRepertoire HTBI primers were the basis on which TCR beta libraries were built. MiXCR, applied by TCRdb to the multiplex PCR reads, yields one record per CDR3 protein. The sample consists of about half a million distinct CDR3 sequences, around 12% of them appearing once. These data also formed part of another study, on T cells in Graves' hyperthyroidism and ophthalmopathy.

Sequenced material: peripheral blood mononuclear cells (PBMCs), taken at new diagnosis, from a patient treated with antithyroid drugs. All receptors come from a woman in her thirties with Graves disease.

This clonotype was picked up many times. The chain has TRBV20-1 and TRBJ2-3; 7 bases are a match to TRBD1. Germline V gives CDR1 DFQATT, CDR2 SNEGSKA (reference sequence). CDR3 length: 14 amino acids. V was clipped by 0 bases and J by 0 bases; unmatched bases: 0. In nucleotides, the CDR3 is TGCAGTGCTAGAGAGGGACAGAGCACAGATACGCAGTATTTT. This gives the protein CSAREGQSTDTQYF.

In this sample, this clonotype turned up many times. The chain combines TRBV20-1 with TRBJ1-1, with D maybe TRBD1 (5 bases). CDR3 length equals 13 residues. The V gene lost 1 base and the J gene lost 10 bases, with 16 bases spanning the gap. The germline gives CDR1 DFQATT, CDR2 SNEGSKA (reference sequence). DNA for the CDR3: TGCAGTGCTAGAGGAGACAGAGGGGAGGGAGCTTTCTTT. This translates into CSARGDRGEGAFF.